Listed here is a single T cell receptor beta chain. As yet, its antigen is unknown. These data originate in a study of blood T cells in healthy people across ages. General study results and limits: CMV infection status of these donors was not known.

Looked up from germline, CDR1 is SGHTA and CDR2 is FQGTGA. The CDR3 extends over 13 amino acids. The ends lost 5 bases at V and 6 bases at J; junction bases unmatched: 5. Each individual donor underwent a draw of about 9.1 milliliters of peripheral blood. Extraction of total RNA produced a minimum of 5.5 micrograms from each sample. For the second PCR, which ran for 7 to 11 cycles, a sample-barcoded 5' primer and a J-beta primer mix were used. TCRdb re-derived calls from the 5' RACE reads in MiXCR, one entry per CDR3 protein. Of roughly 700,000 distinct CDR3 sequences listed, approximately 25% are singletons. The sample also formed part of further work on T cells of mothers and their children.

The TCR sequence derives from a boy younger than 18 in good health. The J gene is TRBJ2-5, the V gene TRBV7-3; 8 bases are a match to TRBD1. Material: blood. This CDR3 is CASSPQGAQTQYF. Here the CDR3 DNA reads TGTGCCAGCAGCCCTCAGGGGGCGCAGACCCAGTACTTC.